Listed below are T cell receptor beta chains from one sample, sequenced in a study of T cells in Graves' hyperthyroidism and ophthalmopathy. MiXCR, run by TCRdb on the multiplex PCR reads, gives a single entry per CDR3 protein. The table lists more than 500,000 distinct CDR3 sequences, just over 45% of them singletons. Input material: peripheral blood or thyroid tissue (not recorded which). These receptors were obtained from an adult woman with Graves' disease, either hyperthyroidism or ophthalmopathy (not recorded which). CDR3s include the opening cysteine and the closing phenylalanine or tryptophan. A D gene is named only where the DNA matches it firmly. The size entry is marked missing in some rows and otherwise reads once, few, many or a size class.

d_call j_call v_call clone_size cdr3_nt cdr3_aa
. TRBJ1-4 TRBV13 few TGTGCCAGCAGCTTATTGGGGCGTGTTGAAAAACTGTTTTTT CASSLLGRVEKLFF
. TRBJ1-5 TRBV6-6 . TGTGCCAGCAGCGACGGGGGGATCTCAAATCAGCCCCAGCATTTT CASSDGGISNQPQHF
TRBD1 TRBJ1-1 TRBV28 few TGTGCCAGCAGTTTGAGCCAGGGGGGGGACACTGAAGCTTTCTTT CASSLSQGGDTEAFF
. TRBJ2-7 TRBV28 many TGTGCCAGCAGCTTGCTGACGGTACGCCCGTCCTACGAGCAGTACTTC CASSLLTVRPSYEQYF
TRBD1 TRBJ1-2 TRBV6-5 . TGTGCCAGCAGTTACTCGGGACAGCCGACTTTACTCTATGGCTACACCTTC CASSYSGQPTLLYGYTF
TRBD1 TRBJ2-7 TRBV28 many TGTGCCAGCAGATGGACAGGGACATCCTACGAGCAGTACTTC CASRWTGTSYEQYF
. TRBJ1-4 TRBV4-1 . TGCGCCAGCAGTATTCCCGGGGGTGAAAAACTGTTTTTT CASSIPGGEKLFF
. TRBJ1-5 TRBV25-1 few TGTGCTAAGCGACAGAGCAATCAGCCCCAGCATTTT CAKRQSNQPQHF
. TRBJ1-3 TRBV5-8 many TGTGCCAGCAGCTTGACAGGGTGGACTGGAAACACCATATATTTT CASSLTGWTGNTIYF
. TRBJ1-3 TRBV10-3 . TGTGCCATCAGTGAGGACGACAGTTCCAGGCACACCATATATTTT CAISEDDSSRHTIYF
. TRBJ2-2 TRBV7-9 . TGTGCCAGCAGCCTCACCAGGGAGCTGTTTTTT CASSLTRELFF
. TRBJ1-3 TRBV25-1 many TGTGCCAGCAGTGAATATGGGGGTCGAGGAAACACCATATATTTT CASSEYGGRGNTIYF
. TRBJ2-7 TRBV15 many TGTGCCACCGGGGGCGGTTCCTCCTACGAGCAGTACTTC CATGGGSSYEQYF
. TRBJ2-7 TRBV7-2 . TGTGCCAGCAGTTTAGTCAACTCCTACGAGCAGTACTTC CASSLVNSYEQYF
TRBD1 TRBJ1-6 TRBV9 many TGTGCCAGCAGTGGTGGGGGGGGCAGGGGGAATTCACCCCTCCACTTT CASSGGGGRGNSPLHF
. TRBJ2-5 TRBV20-1 . TGCAGTGTCGGGCCAGAGCAAGGGACCCAGTACTTC CSVGPEQGTQYF
TRBD1 TRBJ1-5 TRBV5-1 . TGCGCCAGCGCGGCACAGGGGGCAGGAGAGACCCAGCATTTT CASAAQGAGETQHF
. TRBJ1-2 TRBV6-4 . TGTGCCAGCAGTTCCGACAGCTCTGGAAACACCTTC CASSSDSSGNTF
. TRBJ1-5 TRBV7-8 many TGTGCCAGCAGCTCCGCCGACCCGTTCCTCAATCAGCCCCAGCATTTT CASSSADPFLNQPQHF
. TRBJ1-1 TRBV12-3/TRBV12-4 many TGTGCCAGCAGACCTGAAGCTTTCTTT CASRPEAFF
. TRBJ2-5 TRBV27 many TGTGCCAGCAGTCCCTATGGGACTGTGGAGTTTGAGACCCAGTACTTC CASSPYGTVEFETQYF
. TRBJ1-6 TRBV15 . TGTGCCACCGGAGAGCAAAGCTCCTATAATTCACCCCTCCACTTT CATGEQSSYNSPLHF
. TRBJ1-2 TRBV4-1 once TGCGCCAGCAGCCAAGAGATTTTAGCGTCACGCGGCTACACCTTC CASSQEILASRGYTF
. TRBJ1-1 TRBV11-2 . TGTGCCAGCAGGGGCGGGGGAGACACTGAAGCTTTCTTT CASRGGGDTEAFF
TRBD1 TRBJ1-6 TRBV5-1 once TGCGCCAGCAGCTCCTGGGACAGGGGGATCTCACCCCTCCACTTT CASSSWDRGISPLHF
. TRBJ2-2 TRBV10-3 . TGTGCCATCACCGGGACCCAGAACACCGGGGAGCTGTTTTTT CAITGTQNTGELFF
. TRBJ2-6 TRBV7-2 . TGTGCCAGCAGCTGGGCTGTTGGGGCCAACGTCCTGACTTTC CASSWAVGANVLTF
TRBD2 TRBJ2-7 TRBV20-1 many TGCAGTGCTAGATCATCTGGGACTAGCGGGGACTCCTACGAGCAGTACTTC CSARSSGTSGDSYEQYF
TRBD1 TRBJ1-6 TRBV27 few TGTGCCAGCAGCAAAGGACAGGGGGCGAATCGAAGTCGCTCACCCCTCCACTTT CASSKGQGANRSRSPLHF
. TRBJ2-7 TRBV18 . TGTGCCAGCTCACCCATCGATCGCAGCGAGCAGTACTTC CASSPIDRSEQYF
TRBD1 TRBJ1-2 TRBV12-3/TRBV12-4 once TGTGCCAGCAACATACAGGGGGCGGGCTACACCTTC CASNIQGAGYTF
TRBD1 TRBJ1-5 TRBV2 . TGTGCCGAGAGAGCAGGGGGCGGCAATCAGCCCCAGCATTTT CAERAGGGNQPQHF
. TRBJ1-6 TRBV9 few TGTGCCAGCAGCGTAGAATCGTCCAGGGGTGGCTCACCCCTCCACTTT CASSVESSRGGSPLHF
TRBD1 TRBJ1-1 TRBV7-9 few TGTGCCAGCAGCGGTAGGGGGCTCGAAGCTTTCTTT CASSGRGLEAFF
. TRBJ2-6 TRBV11-2 . TGTGCCAGCAGCTTAGAGGCCAGCCAATCTGGGGCCAACGTCCTGACTTTC CASSLEASQSGANVLTF
. TRBJ2-7 TRBV24-1 few TGTGCCACCAGTGACCCAGCAGAGGAGCAGTACTTC CATSDPAEEQYF
. TRBJ1-2 TRBV20-1 many TGCAGTGCTAGAGATTCGGCAGGGTCCAACTATGGCTACACCTTC CSARDSAGSNYGYTF
. TRBJ2-2 TRBV6-2/TRBV6-3 many TGTGCCAGCGGACGATTCACCGGGGAGCTGTTTTTT CASGRFTGELFF
. TRBJ1-5 TRBV10-3 few TGTGCCATCAGTGATTCGGGGTTTGGTGTCCAGCATTTT CAISDSGFGVQHF
. TRBJ1-2 TRBV12-3/TRBV12-4 . TGTGCCAGCAGGGGGACTAGCGGGAGCTATGGCTACACCTTC CASRGTSGSYGYTF
TRBD1 TRBJ2-5 TRBV20-1 . TGCAGTGTCCCAACAGGGGTGGAGACCCAGTACTTC CSVPTGVETQYF
TRBD2 TRBJ2-2 TRBV7-3 many TGTGCCAGCAGCTCACATGGACTAGCGGGAGGGAACACCGGGGAGCTGTTTTTT CASSSHGLAGGNTGELFF
. TRBJ1-1 TRBV7-2 . TGTGCCAGCAGCTTAGAATCCAGGGCTGAAGCTTTCTTT CASSLESRAEAFF